The text below deals with one T cell receptor (beta chain). A read error may explain this, as a much larger clone is one base away. Germline assignment: CDR1 SNHLY and CDR2 FYNNEI. With V trimmed by 6 bases and J by 5 bases, 4 bases remained unmatched. The CDR3 loop spans 13 amino acids. The data were taken from a study of CD8 T cells in ankylosing spondylitis. Using its own MiXCR run on the 5' RACE reads, TCRdb lists one record per CDR3 protein. The profile shows 250,000 to 300,000 distinct CDR3 sequences, 20% of them singletons. Sample: blood, either unsorted or a sorted T cell fraction (not recorded which). The source is a male donor with ankylosing spondylitis or in good health (not recorded which). The gene calls are TRBV2 and TRBJ2-1, with 7 positions matching TRBD2. CDR3 in amino acids: CASRPGTNNEQFF. The CDR3 coding sequence is TGTGCCAGCAGACCCGGGACTAACAATGAGCAGTTCTTC.